This T cell receptor (beta chain) was captured in a study of Graves' ophthalmopathy and Graves' hyperthyroidism (dated by TCRdb to the late 2010s). General notes on the study: Peripheral blood was collected at initial diagnosis, prior to any treatment. An independent validation cohort comprised 18 hyperthyroidism patients and about 16 patients who later progressed from hyperthyroidism to ophthalmopathy. The study used TCR beta repertoire signatures to distinguish Graves' ophthalmopathy from Graves' hyperthyroidism and to predict progression to ophthalmopathy. In total, approximately 130 blood samples were TCR-sequenced: some 40 ophthalmopathy, approximately 75 hyperthyroidism and about 17 hyperthyroidism-to-ophthalmopathy patients. To explore V-J signatures that distinguish ophthalmopathy from hyperthyroidism, a discovery set of 100 patients was enrolled, made up of 40 to 45 with ophthalmopathy and some 56 with stable hyperthyroidism. In five or six hyperthyroidism patients, T-cell repertoires of thyroid tissue and blood were compared. Following sampling, methimazole starting at 30 mg daily was administered to hyperthyroidism patients, and high-dose intravenous methylprednisolone was administered to ophthalmopathy patients.

Ophthalmopathy patients were characterized by moderately to severely active disease, a Clinical Activity Score of at least 3, a NOSPECS grade of at least 4, and a disease duration under 3 months. Patients with other autoimmune diseases, uncontrolled infections, pregnancy or lactation were excluded from the study. Diagnosis was based on clinical symptoms, serum thyroxine, TRAb, thyroid ultrasound and orbital computed tomography. PBMCs were isolated from 10 ml of fresh peripheral blood by Ficoll-Paque density gradient centrifugation. Total RNA was extracted with Trizol reagent and quality-checked on an Agilent 2100 Bioanalyzer. For repertoire sequencing, the TCR beta CDR3 regions were amplified from RNA transcripts. HTBI primers and the Qiagen OneStep RT-PCR kit were used in a first-round RT-PCR, which was followed by a second-round multiplex PCR, size selection and purification. Libraries were sequenced on an Illumina HiSeq2000 using paired-end 100 bp reads. In the original analysis: SOAPnuke was used for read processing, and reads with adapters, uncalled bases, a mean Phred below 15, or no exact constant-primer or identifier match were discarded. COPE v1.2.5 was used to merge high-quality paired reads. Clonotypes were defined as unique nucleotide sequences and were aligned to IMGT TRB V, D and J references using MiTCR v1.1. Only V-J combinations with frequency above 0.0001 were analysed, covering approximately 99% of repertoires. For each V-J combination, a TCR clonal expansion and chaos score was defined as F50 clonal expansion divided by the chaos observed in the TCRdist matrix. Welch's t-statistics and random forest were used to reduce features to 10 to 15 V-J combinations, which were fed into a naive Bayes classifier. The Morisita-Horn index was used to measure how similar the thyroid and blood repertoires were. The raw public reads went through TCRdb reprocessing: fastp at Q25, MiXCR clone calling, in-frame beta chains kept. Rows matching on CDR3 protein sequence are summarized as one entry with the most common DNA and genes. TCRdb, not the original authors, processed these V and J calls. The table for this sample lists 40,000 to 45,000 distinct CDR3 sequences; 52% of them were counted only once. The top ten constitute 18% of the sample.

Broad study findings and their caveats: No statistical method was used to predetermine the sample size, and group allocation was not hidden from the investigators. Most of the expanded thyroid clonotypes with a frequency above 0.001 were also detected in blood, and it was suggested that the thyroid immune response may be reflected by blood repertoires. The 13-signature model separated ophthalmopathy from stable hyperthyroidism with 85% to 90% sensitivity and 81.08% specificity in cross-validation, and 80%/75% in the test set. In validation, the model predicted ophthalmopathy progression with about 64% sensitivity and 72.22% specificity; roughly 12 predicted patients were CT-confirmed with GO in a median of approximately six months.

This clonotype was observed at least ten times. The target of this receptor is not known. No quality values exist for individual bases; no much larger clone is one base distant. The sequenced sample was peripheral blood. The receptor was isolated from an adult man with Graves' ophthalmopathy.

The DNA sequence is TGCAGTGCTCAGTTGGGACCTATAAGCGGCCAAGAGACCCAGTACTTC. The translation is CSAQLGPISGQETQYF. Recombination linked TRBV20-1 to TRBJ2-5; the D gene is perhaps TRBD1 or TRBD2, as each covers 5 bases. Looking up the germline V gene (reference sequence) yields CDR1 DFQATT and CDR2 SNEGSKA. Taken from cysteine to phenylalanine, the CDR3 has 16 residues. CDR3 DNA only is kept here, 48 bases in frame from base 1. V is clipped by 5 bases and J by 1 base, and the sequence between their germline boundaries is 20 bases long.